The 3 T cell receptor beta chains given below trace back to one sample, sequenced in a study of radiotherapy plus CTLA-4 blockade in lung cancer. Data came from immunoSEQ multiplex PCR; TCRdb stores just in-frame clones and leaves some out. This table holds 25,000 to 35,000 clones, roughly 80% found once. The material sequenced was peripheral blood, taken from a patient treated with radiotherapy plus ipilimumab. These receptors originate from a human donor with non-small cell lung cancer who had stable disease on radiotherapy plus ipilimumab.

The chain recombines TRBV5-8 with TRBJ2-7, with 7 positions matching TRBD1. The CDR3 loop spans 15 amino acids. Germline assignment: CDR1 SGHTS and CDR2 YDEGEE. J lost 1 base, V lost 4 bases, and 8 bases had no gene match. The CDR3 nucleotides are TGTGCCAGCAGCGCCCAGGACAGGAATTCCTACGAGCAGTACTTC. It translates to CASSAQDRNSYEQYF. Filled out from reference TRBV5-8 and TRBJ2-7, the complete variable domain reads EAGVTQSPTHLIKTRGQQATLRCSPISGHTSVYWYQQALGLGLQFLLWYDEGEERNRGNFPPRFSGRQFPNYSSELNVNALELEDSALYLCASSAQDRNSYEQYFGPGTRLTVT.

The J gene is TRBJ1-2, the V gene TRBV29-1, with D possibly TRBD1 on 5 matching bases. CDR3 length: 13 amino acids. Trimming stripped 8 bases from V and 7 bases from J, with 20 bases between. The V gene's germline CDR1 is SQVTM and CDR2 ANQGSEA. The CDR3 is CSTFNDRFRGYTF. The CDR3 DNA is TGCAGCACGTTCAACGACAGATTCCGTGGCTACACCTTC. The whole variable domain, remainder taken from reference TRBV29-1 and TRBJ1-2, is SAVISQKPSRDICQRGTSLTIQCQVDSQVTMMFWYRQQPGQSLTLIATANQGSEATYESGFVIDKFPISRPNLTFSTLTVSNMSPEDSSIYLCSTFNDRFRGYTFGSGTRLTVV.

Only one count was recorded for this clone. The chain uses TRBV6-6 and TRBJ2-7; the D gene is possibly TRBD1 (5 bases). The germline V gene encodes CDR1 MNHNY and CDR2 SVGAGI (reference sequence). This CDR3 has 12 residues. Between the trimmed V and J ends, which lost 4 bases and 3 bases, there was a span of 7 bases. The DNA of the CDR3 is TGTGCCAGCAGTTCAGGGATCTACGAGCAGTACTTC. This codes for CASSSGIYEQYF.